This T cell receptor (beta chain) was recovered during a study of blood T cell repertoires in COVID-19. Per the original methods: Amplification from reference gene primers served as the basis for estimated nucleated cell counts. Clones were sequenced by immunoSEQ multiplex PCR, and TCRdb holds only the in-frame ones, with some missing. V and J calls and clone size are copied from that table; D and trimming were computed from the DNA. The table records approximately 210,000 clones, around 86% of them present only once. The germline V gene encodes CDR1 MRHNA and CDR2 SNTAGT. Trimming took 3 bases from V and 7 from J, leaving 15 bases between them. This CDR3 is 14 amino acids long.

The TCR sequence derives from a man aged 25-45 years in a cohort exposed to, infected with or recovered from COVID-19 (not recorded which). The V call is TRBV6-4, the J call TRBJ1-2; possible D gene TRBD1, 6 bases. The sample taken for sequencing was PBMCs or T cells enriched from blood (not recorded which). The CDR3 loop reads CASSEGRFRGGYTF. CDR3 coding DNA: TGTGCCAGCAGTGAGGGGCGTTTCAGGGGTGGCTACACCTTC.